The 22 T cell receptor beta chains below come from one sample, sequenced in a study of T cell clonality in common variable immunodeficiency. Clones were read by immunoSEQ multiplex PCR, and TCRdb kept only the in-frame ones, dropping some. Altogether approximately 29,000 clones were found in the sample, and no singletons occur. Antigen specificity for these receptors is unknown. Findings and limits, study-wide: In common variable immunodeficiency, TCR beta chains reportedly carried fewer deletions and N-nucleotide insertions.

The specimen was peripheral blood mononuclear cells. The receptors were gathered from a human donor with common variable immunodeficiency.

This clone was counted ten times or more. The read ends 3 residues early relative to the CDR3; the germline J gene fills the gap. The genes are TRBV7-9 and TRBJ1-2, with TRBD1 identical over 11 bases. Per the germline V gene, CDR1 is SEHNR and CDR2 is FQNEAQ (reference sequence). This CDR3 region has 15 residues. V lost 5 bases to trimming and J lost 6 bases; unmatched junction nucleotides: 8. CDR3 region: CASSVGQGAFNGYTF. The covered CDR3 bases are TGTGCCAGCAGCGTAGGACAGGGGGCTTTCAATGGC.

This clone has a count of ten or more. CDR3 loop: CASSLSGSSYEQYF. The covered CDR3 bases are TGTGCCAGCAGCTTAAGCGGGAGCTCCTACGAG. The V and J genes are TRBV7-8 and TRBJ2-7; 8 bases map to TRBD2. Read sequence stops 3 residues before the CDR3 end, and the germline J gene provides the missing end. This CDR3 has 14 amino acids. CDR1 is SGHVS and CDR2 is FQNEAQ in the germline V gene. The ends lost 2 bases at V and 0 bases at J; junction bases unmatched: 0.

In this sample, this clone turned up a few times. The read ends 3 residues before the CDR3 terminus; that terminus is restored from the germline J gene. V usage is TRBV29-1 and J usage is TRBJ1-2; 7 nucleotides align to TRBD1. CDR3 length equals 14 residues. Germline CDR1 is SQVTM and CDR2 is ANQGSEA. Losses at the gene ends were 0 bases for V and 4 bases for J; bases not matched to a gene: 5. CDR3 DNA (partial): TGCAGCGTTGAAGATCGGCCAGGGGGCTATGGC. Translated, it gives CSVEDRPGGYG. The complete CDR3 reads CSVEDRPGGYGYTF.

This clone occurred many times. The CDR3 is cut off 3 residues early in the read; its end comes from the germline J gene. The chain links TRBV4-1 to TRBJ2-7; maybe TRBD1 (7 bases). V lost 4 bases and J lost 4, with 11 bases in between. In germline, CDR1 is MGHRA, CDR2 YSYEKL. The CDR3 covers 13 residues. The sequenced part of the CDR3 DNA is TGCGCCAGCAGCCCACAGGGGACTTACGAG. This translates into CASSPQGTYE. The full-length CDR3 reads as CASSPQGTYEQYF.

In its sample, this clone was seen many times. The read is 3 residues too short to cover the CDR3 end, so that end is filled in from the germline J gene. The chain carries TRBV18 and TRBJ2-7; TRBD2 matches at 7 bases. This CDR3 is built from 14 residues. V shed 8 bases, J shed 1 base, and the junction held 8 bases outside the gene matches. From germline, CDR1 is KGHSH and CDR2 LQKENI. CDR3: CASREQRESYEQYF. CDR3 bases read: TGTGCCAGCCGGGAGCAGCGGGAATCCTACGAG.

This clone occurred a few times. The read comes to an end 3 residues before the CDR3 does, leaving the germline J gene to fill in the end. J is TRBJ2-7 and V is TRBV5-6; 8 nucleotides match TRBD2. Germline CDR1 SGHDT, CDR2 YYEEEE. This CDR3 contains 14 residues. Trimming removed 4 bases from V and 1 base from J; junction bases left unmatched: 4. The CDR3 sequence is CASSPRLASYEQYF. Incomplete CDR3 DNA: TGTGCCAGCAGCCCGAGACTAGCGTCCTACGAG.

This clone has at least ten counts. The read stops 3 residues short of the end of the CDR3; the missing end is completed from the germline J gene. The genes are TRBV18 and TRBJ2-7; D unresolved. V lost 0 bases, J lost 3 bases, and 9 bases lay in between. The CDR3 consists of 14 residues. Germline V CDR1 and CDR2: KGHSH, LQKENI. CDR3 in amino acids: CASSPPEQVYEQYF. CDR3 DNA (partial): TGTGCCAGCTCACCACCGGAGCAGGTCTACGAG.

This clone was counted only a few times. The DNA ends 3 residues before the CDR3 does, and the rest of the CDR3 is filled in from the germline J gene. The chain uses TRBV20-1 and TRBJ2-1; 14 positions match TRBD2. Unmatched junction bases numbered 13, after V lost 5 bases and J lost 4 bases. This CDR3 is 18 amino acids long. Germline V gene data show CDR1 as DFQATT and CDR2 as SNEGSKA (reference sequence). The part of the CDR3 DNA that was read is TGCAGTGCTTCCCCCGGGACTAGCGGGAGTGGTGGGTACAATGAG. As protein: CSASPGTSGSGGYNE. The CDR3 reads in full as CSASPGTSGSGGYNEQFF.

This clone was detected ten times or more. Read coverage stops 3 residues before the CDR3 terminus; the germline J gene supplies the remainder. This chain links TRBV30 with TRBJ2-1; D perhaps matches TRBD1 (6 bases). Germline loops: CDR1 GTSNPN, CDR2 SVGIG (reference sequence). The CDR3 has 13 amino acids. Trimming stripped 3 bases from V and 6 bases from J, with 12 bases between. Incomplete CDR3 DNA: TGTGCCTGGAGCTGGACAGCCTCCAATGAG. Encoded protein: CAWSWTASNE. The whole CDR3 sequence is CAWSWTASNEQFF.

This clone was found a few times. The read is 3 residues too short to cover the CDR3 end, so that end is filled in from the germline J gene. This rearrangement joins TRBV30 to TRBJ2-7, with TRBD2 matching over 8 bases. This CDR3 is built from 13 residues. Germline V lookup: CDR1 GTSNPN, CDR2 SVGIG (reference sequence). Trimming took 8 bases from V and 5 from J; bases not matched to a gene: 11. The CDR3 sequence: CARKRGTFDEQYF. The sequenced part of the CDR3 DNA is TGTGCCCGGAAGCGGGGGACTTTTGACGAG.

As to this clone: Read data end 3 residues before the CDR3 end; the end is taken from the germline J gene. The chain has TRBV18 and TRBJ2-2; TRBD2 matches at 14 bases. The CDR3 is 15 amino acids. The J segment lost 6 bases and the V segment lost 3 bases, leaving 0 bases of the junction unmatched. Germline V lookup: CDR1 KGHSH, CDR2 LQKENI. The part of the CDR3 DNA that was read is TGTGCCAGCTCACCGGGACTAGCGGGAGCCGGGGAG. Residues: CASSPGLAGAGE. The entire CDR3 is CASSPGLAGAGELFF.

Worth noting for this clone: From the germline J gene comes the end of the CDR3, since the read stops 3 residues before it. V gene TRBV18 combines with J gene TRBJ2-1; 13 bases fit TRBD2. Germline CDR1 KGHSH, CDR2 LQKENI. The V and J ends lost 6 bases and 8 bases, in that order; junction bases with no gene match: 13. The CDR3 has 17 residues. CDR3 DNA (partial): TGTGCCAGCTCCCCGGGACTAGCGGGGTCCGAACTCTATGAG. Translating gives CASSPGLAGSELYE. The whole CDR3 reads CASSPGLAGSELYEQFF.

This clone has at least ten counts. The read finishes 3 residues shy of the CDR3 end, and the germline J gene is used to complete it. The rearrangement joins TRBV6-1 to TRBJ2-5, with 11 bases identical to TRBD2. The CDR3 length is 15 residues. CDR1 is MNHNS and CDR2 is SASEGT in the germline V gene. V gave up 4 bases and J gave up 2 bases; unmatched junction bases: 3. The CDR3 loop reads CASSGLAGRQETQYF. The CDR3 bases that were read are TGTGCCAGCAGTGGACTAGCGGGACGACAAGAGACC.

Details on this clone: The CDR3 is cut off 3 residues early in the read; its end comes from the germline J gene. V usage is TRBV23-1 and J usage is TRBJ2-1; 10 bases match TRBD2. TRBV23-1 is annotated as an ORF whose role is uncertain. Trimming cost V 2 bases and J 5 bases; bases outside gene matches: 12. The CDR3 consists of 18 residues. The CDR3 loop is CASSQRRGGTSENNEQFF. The CDR3 bases that were read are TGCGCCAGCAGTCAACGGAGAGGGGGGACTAGCGAAAACAATGAG.

On this clone itself: Sequencing ends 3 residues short of the CDR3 end; the germline J gene provides the rest. The chain links TRBV19 to TRBJ1-6; 9 nucleotides align to TRBD1. Germline V CDR1 and CDR2: LNHDA, SQIVND (reference sequence). After removal of 5 bases from V and 10 bases from J, the junction contained 9 bases not matched to a gene. There are 15 residues in the CDR3. The chain's CDR3 is CASSDRDRVASPLHF. The covered CDR3 bases are TGTGCCAGTAGTGACCGGGACAGGGTAGCCTCACCC.

Regarding this clone: The read finishes 3 residues shy of the CDR3 end, and the germline J gene is used to complete it. The V call is TRBV7-9, the J call TRBJ1-6, with D hard to call. The germline V gene encodes CDR1 SEHNR and CDR2 FQNEAQ (reference sequence). V dropped 5 bases and J dropped 9 bases, with 14 bases sitting between them. The CDR3 length is 14 residues. The CDR3 spells CASSLQNSASPLHF. The DNA read from the CDR3 is TGTGCCAGCAGCCTACAGAACTCGGCTTCACCC.

This clone showed up many times. CDR3 sequence reads: CASSDSGGTDTQYF. The part of the CDR3 DNA that was read is TGCGCCAGCAGCGATTCGGGGGGCACAGATACG. The chain links TRBV5-1 to TRBJ2-3; D is possibly TRBD2 (6 bases). Coverage ceases 3 residues before the CDR3 finishes, and the germline J gene fills in the end. Germline V lookup: CDR1 SGHRS, CDR2 YFSETQ. The CDR3 loop spans 14 amino acids. The ends were cut back, 4 bases at V and 1 base at J, with 10 bases in the middle. Based on the CDR3 plus reference TRBV5-1 and TRBJ2-3, the full variable domain is KAGVTQTPRYLIKTRGQQVTLSCSPISGHRSVSWYQQTPGQGLQFLFEYFSETQRNKGNFPGRFSGRQFSNSRSEMNVSTLELGDSALYLCASSDSGGTDTQYFGPGTRLTVL.

This clone was observed many times. The read terminates 3 residues ahead of where the CDR3 ends, so the germline J gene completes it. This chain links TRBV28 with TRBJ2-7, with a weak D call TRBD1 (5 bases). The CDR3 consists of 16 residues. Trimming took 4 bases from V and 0 from J, leaving 16 bases between them. Germline-derived CDR1 and CDR2 are MDHEN and SYDVKM. Incomplete CDR3 DNA: TGTGCCAGCAGTTGGACCCCAGGGTCTAGCTCCTACGAG. This codes for CASSWTPGSSSYE. The full CDR3 protein is CASSWTPGSSSYEQYF.

In its sample, this clone was seen many times. The read gets to within 3 residues of the CDR3 end, and the germline J gene fills in the rest. The V call is TRBV20-1, the J call TRBJ1-6; D possibly corresponds to TRBD1 (5 bases). The germline V gene has CDR1 DFQATT and CDR2 SNEGSKA (reference sequence). This CDR3 comprises 13 residues. Between the trimmed V and J ends, which lost 5 bases and 5 bases, there was a span of 10 bases. The chain's CDR3 is CSAGGENNSPLHF. Incomplete CDR3 DNA: TGCAGTGCTGGGGGGGAGAATAATTCACCC.

This clone was seen many times. Coverage ceases 3 residues before the CDR3 finishes, and the germline J gene fills in the end. The chain has TRBV7-9 and TRBJ1-4; maybe TRBD1 (5 bases). The V and J ends lost 0 bases and 5 bases respectively, with 7 bases between them. The CDR3 contains 14 residues. CDR1 and CDR2 from the germline V gene are SEHNR and FQNEAQ (reference sequence). The sequenced part of the CDR3 DNA is TGTGCCAGCAGCTTAGCGGGGCTCAATGAAAAA. It is translated as CASSLAGLNEK. The entire CDR3 protein reads CASSLAGLNEKLFF.

About this clone: The read terminates 3 residues ahead of where the CDR3 ends, so the germline J gene completes it. The same CDR3 arises from other DNA sequences in this sample as well. The chain recombines TRBV19 with TRBJ2-1; 12 bases are a match to TRBD2. Germline lookup yields CDR1 LNHDA and CDR2 SQIVND (reference sequence). With 1 base clipped from V and 7 bases from J, the junction kept 5 bases outside the gene matches. The CDR3 spans 16 residues. Here the CDR3 reads CASSIGLAGGPNEQFF. Partial CDR3 DNA: TGTGCCAGTAGTATAGGGCTAGCGGGAGGGCCGAATGAG.

Turning to this clone: The sequenced fragment ends 3 residues before the CDR3 boundary, so the rest is inferred from the germline J gene. V is TRBV5-1 and J is TRBJ1-6, with 9 bases that match TRBD1. After removal of 4 bases from V and 10 bases from J, the junction contained 9 bases not matched to a gene. Germline lookup yields CDR1 SGHRS and CDR2 YFSETQ. This CDR3 region has 15 residues. CDR3 in amino acids: CASSPGTGLFSPLHF. CDR3 DNA, as far as it was read: TGCGCCAGCAGCCCGGGGACAGGGCTGTTCTCACCC.